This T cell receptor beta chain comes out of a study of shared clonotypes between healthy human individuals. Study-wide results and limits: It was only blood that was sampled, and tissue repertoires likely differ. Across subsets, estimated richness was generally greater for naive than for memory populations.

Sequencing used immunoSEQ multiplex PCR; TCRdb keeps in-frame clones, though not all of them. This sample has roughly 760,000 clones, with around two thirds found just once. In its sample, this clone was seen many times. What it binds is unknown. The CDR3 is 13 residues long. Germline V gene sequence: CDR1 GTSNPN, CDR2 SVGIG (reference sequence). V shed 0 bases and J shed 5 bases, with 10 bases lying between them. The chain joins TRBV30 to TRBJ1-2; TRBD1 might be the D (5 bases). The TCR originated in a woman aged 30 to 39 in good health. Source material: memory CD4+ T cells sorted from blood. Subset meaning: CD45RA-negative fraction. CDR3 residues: CAWSVQAGYGYTF. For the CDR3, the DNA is TGTGCCTGGAGTGTACAAGCAGGGTATGGCTACACCTTC.